The 7 T cell receptor beta chains reported below all come from one sample, sequenced in a study of beta chain features in type 1 diabetes (dated by TCRdb to between 2018 and 2020). The library was prepared using the immunoSEQ multiplex PCR assay. All of the isolated RNA was reverse transcribed with the High Capacity cDNA Reverse Transcription Kit, so expressed TCRB transcripts were sequenced. TCRdb took this table from immuneACCESS and kept in-frame rearrangements with V and J called. Such tables lack part of the clones; where checked against another copy, unresolved V genes explain under half of the gap, and the rest is unexplained. This sample gives about 110,000 clones in total; 40% of them show up just once. The ten largest make up more than 0.06% of the sample. Material: stem cell memory CD4+ T cells from blood. According to the study, the label for this sample's cell subset or site signals: stem cell-like memory CD4+ T cells. These receptors were collected from a young woman in good health.

The chain has TRBV7-9 and TRBJ2-5; 8 nucleotides align to TRBD1. The trim removed 5 bases at V and 3 bases at J, leaving 8 bases unmatched. This CDR3 has 15 amino acids. Germline V CDR1 and CDR2: SEHNR, FQNEAQ (reference sequence). CDR3 region: CASSTRQGSKETQYF. The CDR3 DNA reads TGTGCCAGCAGCACGCGACAGGGGTCGAAAGAGACCCAGTACTTC.

This clone was counted a few times. The V gene is TRBV5-5, the J gene TRBJ2-2, with TRBD2 identical over 10 bases. The CDR3 length is 16 residues. The germline CDR1 and CDR2 sequences are SGHKS and YYEKEE (reference sequence). Trimming at V came to 4 bases and at J to 2 bases, leaving 5 bases not matched to a gene. The CDR3 is CASSHGLAANTGELFF. The CDR3 bases are TGTGCCAGCAGCCACGGACTAGCGGCAAACACCGGGGAGCTGTTTTTT.

This clone turned up a few times. The chain couples TRBV15 to TRBJ2-4; 7 bases line up with TRBD2. The junction had 19 bases not matched to a gene; V was cut back by 4 bases and J by 4 bases. The length of the CDR3 is 19 residues. The germline V gene encodes CDR1 LNHNV and CDR2 YYDKDF (reference sequence). Written as DNA, the CDR3 is TGTGCCACCAGCAAAAGAGTGGGGTTTTTCGGACTAGAGAAAAACATTCAGTACTTC. Protein product: CATSKRVGFFGLEKNIQYF. Complete variable domain (other parts from reference TRBV15 and TRBJ2-4): DAMVIQNPRYQVTQFGKPVTLSCSQTLNHNVMYWYQQKSSQAPKLLFHYYDKDFNNEADTPDNFQSRRPNTSFCFLDIRSPGLGDTAMYLCATSKRVGFFGLEKNIQYFGAGTRLSVL.

The gene calls are TRBV7-9 and TRBJ2-6; 7 nucleotides line up with TRBD1. Germline CDR1 and CDR2: SEHNR and FQNEAQ (reference sequence). The junction had 9 bases not matched to a gene; V was cut back by 7 bases and J by 0 bases. This CDR3 is 17 amino acids long. The CDR3, as DNA: TGTGCCAGCACTCCGGGACAGACCTTCTCTGGGGCCAACGTCCTGACTTTC. This encodes CASTPGQTFSGANVLTF.

V is TRBV6-6 and J is TRBJ2-5, with TRBD2 matching over 9 bases. CDR1 and CDR2 (germline): MNHNY, SVGAGI (reference sequence). This CDR3 is 14 amino acids long. Trimming at V came to 7 bases and at J to 5 bases, leaving 8 bases not matched to a gene. The CDR3 coding sequence is TGTGCCAGCACTAGGCGGGAGGGCCGGGAGACCCAGTACTTC. It specifies CASTRREGRETQYF.

The genes are TRBV28 and TRBJ1-5, with 8 bases lining up with TRBD1. V trimming: 3 bases; J trimming: 16 bases; junction bases outside the gene matches: 8. The CDR3 covers 12 residues. Germline values: CDR1 MDHEN, CDR2 SYDVKM. The CDR3 region is CASSFRLGQGHF. CDR3 DNA: TGTGCCAGCAGTTTCAGATTAGGACAGGGTCATTTT.

This rearrangement joins TRBV10-3 to TRBJ2-7; 12 nucleotides agree with TRBD2. The CDR3 covers 16 residues. The V and J ends lost 6 bases and 3 bases, in that order; junction bases with no gene match: 9. Germline assignment: CDR1 ENHRY and CDR2 SYGVKD. The DNA for the CDR3 is TGTGCCATCAGGGCTAGCGGGAGGGGAGACAGCTACGAGCAGTACTTC. Translation: CAIRASGRGDSYEQYF.